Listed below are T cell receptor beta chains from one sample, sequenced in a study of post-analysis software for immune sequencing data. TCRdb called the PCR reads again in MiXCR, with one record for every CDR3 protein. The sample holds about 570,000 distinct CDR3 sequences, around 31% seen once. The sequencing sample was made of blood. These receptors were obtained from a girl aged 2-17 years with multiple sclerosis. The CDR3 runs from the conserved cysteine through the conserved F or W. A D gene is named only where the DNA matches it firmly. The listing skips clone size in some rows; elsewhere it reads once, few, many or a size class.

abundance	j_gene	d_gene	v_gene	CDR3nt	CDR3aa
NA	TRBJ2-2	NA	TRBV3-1	TGTGCCAGCATCTCGGTGGCCGGGGAGCTGTTTTTT	CASISVAGELFF
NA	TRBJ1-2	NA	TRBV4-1	TGCGCCAGCAGCCGGGAAGGGCTAGGATATGGCTACACCTTC	CASSREGLGYGYTF
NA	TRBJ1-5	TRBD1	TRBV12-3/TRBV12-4	TGTGCCAGCAGTTGGACAGGGGCGGATCAGCCCCAGCATTTT	CASSWTGADQPQHF
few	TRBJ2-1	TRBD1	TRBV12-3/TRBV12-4	TGTGCCAGCAGGGGGGACAGCTACAATGAGCAGTTCTTC	CASRGDSYNEQFF
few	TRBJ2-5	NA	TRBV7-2	TGTGCCAGCAGCCCAGCAACGTGGAAAGGTCAGACCCAAGAGACCCAGTACTTC	CASSPATWKGQTQETQYF
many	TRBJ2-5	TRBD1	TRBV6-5	TGTGCCAGCAGTAGACAGGGGACCCAAGAGACCCAGTACTTC	CASSRQGTQETQYF
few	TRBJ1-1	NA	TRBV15	TGTGCCACCAGCAGAGATACCGGTGAAGCTTTCTTT	CATSRDTGEAFF
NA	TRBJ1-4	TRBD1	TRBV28	TGTGCCAGCAGGGTACCGGGACAGAATAATGAAAAACTGTTTTTT	CASRVPGQNNEKLFF
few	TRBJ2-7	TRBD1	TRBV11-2	TGTGCCAGCAGCTTAGGACAGGGGGCGTCCCACGAGCAGTACTTC	CASSLGQGASHEQYF
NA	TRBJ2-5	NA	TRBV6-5	TGTGCCAGCAGGTCGTTCGGAACCCCAGAGACCCAGTACTTC	CASRSFGTPETQYF
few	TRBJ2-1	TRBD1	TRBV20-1	TGCAGTGCTAGAGATATTGGGCAGGGGGCCTACAATGAGCAGTTCTTC	CSARDIGQGAYNEQFF
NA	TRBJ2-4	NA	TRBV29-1	TGCAGCGTTAGCTACGGGGATGGGGCCAAAAACATTCAGTACTTC	CSVSYGDGAKNIQYF
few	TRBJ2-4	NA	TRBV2	TGTGCCAGCAGTCTAGAACAGTGGGGGCTTGAAAACATTCAGTACTTC	CASSLEQWGLENIQYF
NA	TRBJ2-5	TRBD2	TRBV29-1	TGCAGCGTTGGATTGGGGGGGGAAATAGAGACCCAGTACTTC	CSVGLGGEIETQYF
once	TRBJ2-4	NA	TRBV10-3	TGTGCCATCAGCGGAGAGCCCGACAGGGCCAAAAACATTCAGTACTTC	CAISGEPDRAKNIQYF
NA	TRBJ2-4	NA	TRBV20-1	TGCAGTGCCCGACTCATCATTCTAGCCAAAAGCATTCAGTACTTC	CSARLIILAKSIQYF
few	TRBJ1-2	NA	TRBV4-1	TGCGCCAGCAGCCAAGATCAAGGGCAGGGGTTTATCTATGGCTACACCTTC	CASSQDQGQGFIYGYTF
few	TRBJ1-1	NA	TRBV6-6	TGTGCCAGCAGCGAGGGGGTTACTGAAGCTTTCTTT	CASSEGVTEAFF
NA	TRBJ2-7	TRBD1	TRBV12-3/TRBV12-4	TGTGCCAGCATGGGACAGGGGGACTACGAGCAGTACTTC	CASMGQGDYEQYF
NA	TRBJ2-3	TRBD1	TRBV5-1	TGCGCCAGCAGCTTGGCGTTTACAGGGGCGATCCGGCGGCAGGGCACAGATACGCAGTATTTT	CASSLAFTGAIRRQGTDTQYF
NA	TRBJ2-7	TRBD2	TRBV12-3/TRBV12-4	TGTGCCAGCAGGTCCGGGACTAGCGGGGGCGACGAGCAGTACTTC	CASRSGTSGGDEQYF
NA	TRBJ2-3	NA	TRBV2	TGTGCCAGCGGTCCGGCGGGGCCTAGCACAGATACGCAGTATTTT	CASGPAGPSTDTQYF
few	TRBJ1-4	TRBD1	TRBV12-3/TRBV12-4	TGTGCCAGCAGTCGACAGGGCGGGGCTAATGAAAAACTGTTTTTT	CASSRQGGANEKLFF
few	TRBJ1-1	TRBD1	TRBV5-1	TGCGCCAGCAGCCCAGGACAGGGCATAAGAACTGAAGCTTTCTTT	CASSPGQGIRTEAFF
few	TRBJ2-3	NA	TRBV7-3	TGTGCCAGCAGCCCCGTAGGCAGCACAGATACGCAGTATTTT	CASSPVGSTDTQYF
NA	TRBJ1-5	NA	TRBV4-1	TGCGCCAGCAGCCGAATGTCGGGGGTCGGCAATCAGCCCCAGCATTTT	CASSRMSGVGNQPQHF
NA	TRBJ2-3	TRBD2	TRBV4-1	TGCGCCAGCAGCCAAGCGAGTAGCGGGGGGCGCGGCTTAGATACGCAGTATTTT	CASSQASSGGRGLDTQYF